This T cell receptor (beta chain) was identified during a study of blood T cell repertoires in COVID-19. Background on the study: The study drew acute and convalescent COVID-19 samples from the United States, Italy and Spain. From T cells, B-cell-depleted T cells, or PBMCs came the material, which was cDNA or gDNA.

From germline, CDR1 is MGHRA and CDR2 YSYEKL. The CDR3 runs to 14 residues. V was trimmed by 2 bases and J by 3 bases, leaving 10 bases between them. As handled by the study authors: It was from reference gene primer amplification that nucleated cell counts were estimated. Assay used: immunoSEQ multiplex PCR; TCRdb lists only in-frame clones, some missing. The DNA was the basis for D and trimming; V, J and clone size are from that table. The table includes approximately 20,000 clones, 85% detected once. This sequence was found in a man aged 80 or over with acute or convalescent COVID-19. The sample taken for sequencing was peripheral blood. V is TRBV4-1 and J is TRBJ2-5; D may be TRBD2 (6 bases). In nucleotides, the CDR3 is TGCGCCAGCAGCCAATCGTGGGGGGAAGAGACCCAGTACTTC. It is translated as CASSQSWGEETQYF.